The clone carrying this TCR beta chain was seen a handful of times. V lost 3 bases and J lost 0, with 6 bases in between. This CDR3 has 12 residues. Germline lookup yields CDR1 DFQATT and CDR2 SNEGSKA (reference sequence). This sample stems from a study of T-cell memory formation after mild COVID-19. TCRdb reprocessed the 5' RACE reads with MiXCR, giving one entry per CDR3 protein. The top ten clones hold about 14% of a sample with approximately 350,000 distinct CDR3 sequences, approximately 29% of them seen once. The TCR sequence derives from an adult woman who had mild COVID-19 (a few samples of this study predate the infection). Cell type and time point are not known. The chain joins TRBV20-1 to TRBJ2-7, with D unresolved. The specimen sequenced was PBMCs or a T cell subset sorted from them (not recorded which). CDR3 sequence reads: CSARLASYEQYF. CDR3 nucleotides: TGCAGTGCTAGGCTGGCCTCCTACGAGCAGTACTTC.